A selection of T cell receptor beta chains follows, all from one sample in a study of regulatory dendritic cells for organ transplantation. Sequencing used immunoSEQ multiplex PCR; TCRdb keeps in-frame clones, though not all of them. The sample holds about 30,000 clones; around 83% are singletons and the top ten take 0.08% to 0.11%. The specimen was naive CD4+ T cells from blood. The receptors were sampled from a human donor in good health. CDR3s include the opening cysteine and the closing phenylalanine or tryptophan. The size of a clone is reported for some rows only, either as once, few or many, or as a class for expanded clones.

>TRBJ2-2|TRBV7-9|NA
CASSTRQGAVNTGELFF
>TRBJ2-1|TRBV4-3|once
CASSQDRSGGALYEQFF
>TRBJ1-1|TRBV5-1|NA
CASRDTGTLNTEAFF
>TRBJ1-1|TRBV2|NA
CASSVSDRENTEAFF
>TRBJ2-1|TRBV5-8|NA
CASSSRTSGENEQFF
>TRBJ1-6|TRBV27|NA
CASSRDRVESPLHF
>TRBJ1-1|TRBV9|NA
CASSFGTGYDRAFF
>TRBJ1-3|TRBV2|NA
CASSDRTGGNTIYF
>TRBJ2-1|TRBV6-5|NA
CASSREGKTYNEQFF
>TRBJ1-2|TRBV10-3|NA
CAIGWTGDMDGYTF
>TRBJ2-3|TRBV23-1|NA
CASSQSGGEFTDTQYF
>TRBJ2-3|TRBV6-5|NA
CASSYSWGRTDTQYF
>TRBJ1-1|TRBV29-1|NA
CSVLREQGGEAFF
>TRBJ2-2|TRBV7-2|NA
CASSRDTGELFF
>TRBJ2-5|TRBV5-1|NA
CASSLVGTIQETQYF
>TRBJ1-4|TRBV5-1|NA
CASSLATAQEKLFF
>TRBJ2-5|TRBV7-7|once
CASSFDRGPDQETQYF
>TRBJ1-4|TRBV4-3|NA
CASSQGGAVGEKLFF
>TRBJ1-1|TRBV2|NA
CASRGQGQGSEAFF
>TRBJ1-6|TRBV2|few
CASSVRTEAPLHF
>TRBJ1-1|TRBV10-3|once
CAISKVTGESTEAFF
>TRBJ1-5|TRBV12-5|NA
CASGLGQGARSNQPQHF